This T cell receptor beta chain was obtained from a study of blood T cell repertoires in COVID-19. The germline V gene encodes CDR1 SGDLS and CDR2 YYNGEE. The trim removed 3 bases at V and 7 bases at J, leaving 9 bases unmatched. The CDR3 totals 14 residues. Using immunoSEQ multiplex PCR, the repertoire was profiled, and TCRdb retains in-frame clones only, with some absent. The table records about 200,000 clones, around 92% of them present only once. Sequencing was done on a sample of PBMCs or T cells enriched from blood (not recorded which). This sequence joins TRBV9 and TRBJ1-2, with 7 bases fitting TRBD1. The sequence was collected from a woman aged 18 to 35 who had recovered from COVID-19. Here the CDR3 reads CASSGMMGDSGYTF. CDR3 coding DNA: TGTGCCAGCAGCGGTATGATGGGGGACAGTGGCTACACCTTC.